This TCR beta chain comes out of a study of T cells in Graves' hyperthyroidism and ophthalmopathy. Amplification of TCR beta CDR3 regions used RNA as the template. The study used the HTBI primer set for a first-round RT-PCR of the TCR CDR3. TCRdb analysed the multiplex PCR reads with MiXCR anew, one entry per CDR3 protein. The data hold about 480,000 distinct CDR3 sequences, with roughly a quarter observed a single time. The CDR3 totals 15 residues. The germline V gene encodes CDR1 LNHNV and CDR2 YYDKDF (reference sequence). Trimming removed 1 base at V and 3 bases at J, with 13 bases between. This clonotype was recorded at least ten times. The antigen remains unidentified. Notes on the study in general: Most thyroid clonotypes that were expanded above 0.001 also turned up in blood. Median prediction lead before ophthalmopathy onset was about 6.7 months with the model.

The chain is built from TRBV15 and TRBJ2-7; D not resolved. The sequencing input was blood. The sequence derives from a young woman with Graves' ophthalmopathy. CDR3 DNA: TGTGCCACCAGCAGAGGGCCCTCAGAAAACTACGAGCAGTACTTC. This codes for CATSRGPSENYEQYF.